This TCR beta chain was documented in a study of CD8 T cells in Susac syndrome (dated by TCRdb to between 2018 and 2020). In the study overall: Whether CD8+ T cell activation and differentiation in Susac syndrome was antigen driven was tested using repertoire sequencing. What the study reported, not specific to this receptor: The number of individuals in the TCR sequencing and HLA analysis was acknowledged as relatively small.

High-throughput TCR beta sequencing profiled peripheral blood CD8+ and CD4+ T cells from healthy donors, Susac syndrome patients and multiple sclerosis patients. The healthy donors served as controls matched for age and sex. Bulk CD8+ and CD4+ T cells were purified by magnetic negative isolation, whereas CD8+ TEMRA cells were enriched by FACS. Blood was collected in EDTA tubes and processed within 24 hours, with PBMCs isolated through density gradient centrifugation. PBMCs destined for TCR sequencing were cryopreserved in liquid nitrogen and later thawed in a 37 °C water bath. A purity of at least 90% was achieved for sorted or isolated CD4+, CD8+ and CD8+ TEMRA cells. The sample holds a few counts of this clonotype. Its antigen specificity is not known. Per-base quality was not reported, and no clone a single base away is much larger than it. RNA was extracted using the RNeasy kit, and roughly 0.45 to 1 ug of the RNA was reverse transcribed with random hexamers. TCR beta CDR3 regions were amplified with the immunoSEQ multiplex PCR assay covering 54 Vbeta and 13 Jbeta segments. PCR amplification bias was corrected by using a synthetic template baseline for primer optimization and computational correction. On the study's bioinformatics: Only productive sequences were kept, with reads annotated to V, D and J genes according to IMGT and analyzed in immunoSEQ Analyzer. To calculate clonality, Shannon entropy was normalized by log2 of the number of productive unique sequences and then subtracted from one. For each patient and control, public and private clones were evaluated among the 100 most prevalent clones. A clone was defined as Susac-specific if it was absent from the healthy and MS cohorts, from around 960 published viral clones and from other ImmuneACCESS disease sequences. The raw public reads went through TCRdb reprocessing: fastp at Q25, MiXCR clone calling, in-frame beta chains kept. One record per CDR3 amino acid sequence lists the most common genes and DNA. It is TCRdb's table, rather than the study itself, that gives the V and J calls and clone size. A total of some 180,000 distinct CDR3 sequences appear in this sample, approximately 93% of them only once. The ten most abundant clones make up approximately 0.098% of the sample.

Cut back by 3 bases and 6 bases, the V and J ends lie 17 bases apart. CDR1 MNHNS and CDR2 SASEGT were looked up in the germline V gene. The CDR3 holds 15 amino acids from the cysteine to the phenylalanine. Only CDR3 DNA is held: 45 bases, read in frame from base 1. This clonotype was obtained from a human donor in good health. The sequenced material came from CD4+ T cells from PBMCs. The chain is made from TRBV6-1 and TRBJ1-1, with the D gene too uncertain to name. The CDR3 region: CASSDSSRGVAEAFF. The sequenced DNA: TGTGCCAGCAGTGACAGTTCCCGTGGGGTCGCTGAAGCTTTCTTT.